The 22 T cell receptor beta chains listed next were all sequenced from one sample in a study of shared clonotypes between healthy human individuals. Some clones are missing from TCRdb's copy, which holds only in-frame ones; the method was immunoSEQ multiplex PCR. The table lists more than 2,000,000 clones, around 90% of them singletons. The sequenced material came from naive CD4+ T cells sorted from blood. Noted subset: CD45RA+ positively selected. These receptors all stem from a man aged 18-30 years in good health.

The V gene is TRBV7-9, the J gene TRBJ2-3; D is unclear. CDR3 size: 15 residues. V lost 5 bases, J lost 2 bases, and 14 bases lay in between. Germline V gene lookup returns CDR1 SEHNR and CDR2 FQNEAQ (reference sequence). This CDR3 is CASSPPWASTDTQYF. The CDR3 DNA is TGTGCCAGCAGCCCTCCATGGGCCTCCACAGATACGCAGTATTTT.

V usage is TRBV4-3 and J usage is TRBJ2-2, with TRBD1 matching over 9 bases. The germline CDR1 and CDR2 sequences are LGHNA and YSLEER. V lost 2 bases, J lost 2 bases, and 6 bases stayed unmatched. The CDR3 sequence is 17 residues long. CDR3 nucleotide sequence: TGCGCCAGCAGCCAACCGACAGGGGGGGCCAACACCGGGGAGCTGTTTTTT. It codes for CASSQPTGGANTGELFF.

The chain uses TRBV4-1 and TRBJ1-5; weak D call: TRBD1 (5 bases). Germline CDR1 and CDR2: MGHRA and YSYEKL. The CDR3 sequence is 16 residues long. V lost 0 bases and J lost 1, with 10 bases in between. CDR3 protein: CASSQEGGASNQPQHF. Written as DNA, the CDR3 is TGCGCCAGCAGCCAAGAGGGTGGGGCCAGCAATCAGCCCCAGCATTTT.

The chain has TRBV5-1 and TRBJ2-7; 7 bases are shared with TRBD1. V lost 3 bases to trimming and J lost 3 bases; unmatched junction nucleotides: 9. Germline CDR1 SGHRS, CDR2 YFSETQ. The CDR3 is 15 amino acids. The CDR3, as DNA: TGCGCCAGCAGCTCCCCACAGGGGAATAACTACGAGCAGTACTTC. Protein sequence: CASSSPQGNNYEQYF.

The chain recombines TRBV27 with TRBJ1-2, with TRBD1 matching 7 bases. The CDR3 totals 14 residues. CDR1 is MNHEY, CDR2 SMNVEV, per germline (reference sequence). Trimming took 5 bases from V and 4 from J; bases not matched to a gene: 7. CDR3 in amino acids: CASSPGTVRYGYTF. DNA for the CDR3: TGTGCCAGCAGTCCCGGGACAGTTCGCTATGGCTACACCTTC.

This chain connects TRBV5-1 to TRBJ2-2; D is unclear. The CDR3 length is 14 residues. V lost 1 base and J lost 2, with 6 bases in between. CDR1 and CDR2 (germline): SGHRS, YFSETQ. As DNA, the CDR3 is TGCGCCAGCAGCTTGAGTGATAACACCGGGGAGCTGTTTTTT. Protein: CASSLSDNTGELFF.

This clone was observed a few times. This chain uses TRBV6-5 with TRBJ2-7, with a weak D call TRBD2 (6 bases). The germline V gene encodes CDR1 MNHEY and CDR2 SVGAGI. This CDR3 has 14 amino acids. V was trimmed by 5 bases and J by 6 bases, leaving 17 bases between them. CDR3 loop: CASSPGTPASEQYF. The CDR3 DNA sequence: TGTGCCAGCAGTCCCGGGACTCCCGCCTCCGAGCAGTACTTC.

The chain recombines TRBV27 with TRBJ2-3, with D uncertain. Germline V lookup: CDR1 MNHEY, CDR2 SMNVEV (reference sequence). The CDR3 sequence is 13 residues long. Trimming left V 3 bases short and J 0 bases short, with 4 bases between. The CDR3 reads CASSFRSTDTQYF. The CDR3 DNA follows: TGTGCCAGCAGTTTCAGGAGCACAGATACGCAGTATTTT.

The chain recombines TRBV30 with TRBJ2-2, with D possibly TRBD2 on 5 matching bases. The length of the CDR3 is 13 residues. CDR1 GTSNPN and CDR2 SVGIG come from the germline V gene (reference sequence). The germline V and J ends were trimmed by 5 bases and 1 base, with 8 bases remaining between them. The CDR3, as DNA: TGTGCCTGGGAGGGAAAGAACACCGGGGAGCTGTTTTTT. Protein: CAWEGKNTGELFF.

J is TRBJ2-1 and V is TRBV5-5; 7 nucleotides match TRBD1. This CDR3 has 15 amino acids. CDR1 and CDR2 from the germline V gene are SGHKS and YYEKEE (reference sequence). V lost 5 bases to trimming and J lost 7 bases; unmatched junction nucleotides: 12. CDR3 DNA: TGTGCCAGCAGGCTAAAGGGGGCGGGTGGGAATGAGCAGTTCTTC. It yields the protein CASRLKGAGGNEQFF.

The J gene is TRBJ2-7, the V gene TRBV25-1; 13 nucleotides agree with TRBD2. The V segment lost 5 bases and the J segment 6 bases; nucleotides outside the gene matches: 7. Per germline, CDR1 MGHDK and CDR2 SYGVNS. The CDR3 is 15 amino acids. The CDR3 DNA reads TGTGCCAGCAGTCGTACAAGGACTAGCGGGAGCGAGCAGTACTTC. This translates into CASSRTRTSGSEQYF.

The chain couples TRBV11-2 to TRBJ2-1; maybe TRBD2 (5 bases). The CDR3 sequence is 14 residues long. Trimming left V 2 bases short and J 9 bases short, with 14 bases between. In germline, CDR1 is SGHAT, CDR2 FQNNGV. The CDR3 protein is CASSLQPSGGEQFF. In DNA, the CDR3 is TGTGCCAGCAGCTTACAACCGTCCGGAGGTGAGCAGTTCTTC.

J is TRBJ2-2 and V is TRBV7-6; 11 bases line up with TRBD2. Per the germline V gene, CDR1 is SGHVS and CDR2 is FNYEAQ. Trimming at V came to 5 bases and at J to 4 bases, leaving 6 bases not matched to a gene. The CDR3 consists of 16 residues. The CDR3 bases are TGTGCCAGCAGCCAGACTAGCGGGATAGGCACCGGGGAGCTGTTTTTT. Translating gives CASSQTSGIGTGELFF.

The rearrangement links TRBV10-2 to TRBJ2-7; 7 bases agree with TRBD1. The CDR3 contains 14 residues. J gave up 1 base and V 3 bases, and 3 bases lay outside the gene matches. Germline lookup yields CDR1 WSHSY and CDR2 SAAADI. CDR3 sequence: CASSDGRGSYEQYF. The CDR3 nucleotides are TGCGCCAGCAGTGATGGCAGGGGGTCCTACGAGCAGTACTTC.

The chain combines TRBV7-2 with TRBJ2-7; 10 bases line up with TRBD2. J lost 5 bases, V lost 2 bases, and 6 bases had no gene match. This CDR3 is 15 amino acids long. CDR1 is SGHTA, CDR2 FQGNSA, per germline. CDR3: CASSLSAGGRNEQYF. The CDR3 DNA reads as TGTGCCAGCAGCTTATCAGCGGGAGGGCGAAACGAGCAGTACTTC.

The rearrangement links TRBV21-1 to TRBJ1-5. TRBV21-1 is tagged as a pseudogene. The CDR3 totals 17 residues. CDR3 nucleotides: TGTGCCAGCAGCAAAGGATCCGGGGGCTTCGGCAATCAGCCCCAGCATTTT. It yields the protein CASSKGSGGFGNQPQHF.

This CDR3 is CASSPQGYSTDTQYF. The CDR3 DNA follows: TGTGCCAGCTCACCCCAGGGGTATAGCACAGATACGCAGTATTTT. This sequence joins TRBV18 and TRBJ2-3, with TRBD1 as a possible D gene (6 bases). V shed 3 bases and J shed 0 bases, with 10 bases lying between them. The germline CDR1 and CDR2 sequences are KGHSH and LQKENI. The CDR3 is 15 amino acids.

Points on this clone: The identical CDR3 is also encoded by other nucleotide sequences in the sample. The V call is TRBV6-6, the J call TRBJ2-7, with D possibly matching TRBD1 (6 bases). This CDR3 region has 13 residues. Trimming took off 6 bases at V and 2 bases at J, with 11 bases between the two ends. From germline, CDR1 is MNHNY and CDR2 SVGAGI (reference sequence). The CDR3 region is CASRPGQTYEQYF. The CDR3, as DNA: TGTGCCAGCAGACCCGGACAGACCTACGAGCAGTACTTC.

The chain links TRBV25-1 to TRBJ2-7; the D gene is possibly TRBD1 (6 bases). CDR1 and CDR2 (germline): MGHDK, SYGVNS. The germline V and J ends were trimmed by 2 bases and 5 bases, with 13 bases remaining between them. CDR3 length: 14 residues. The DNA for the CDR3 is TGTGCCAGCAGTGAAAGGGGACAAATCCACGAGCAGTACTTC. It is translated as CASSERGQIHEQYF.

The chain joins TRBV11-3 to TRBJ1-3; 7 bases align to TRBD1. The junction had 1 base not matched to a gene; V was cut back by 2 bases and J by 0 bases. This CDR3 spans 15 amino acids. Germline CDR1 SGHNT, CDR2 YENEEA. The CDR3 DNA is TGTGCCAGCAGCTTACAGGGGGTCTCTGGAAACACCATATATTTT. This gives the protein CASSLQGVSGNTIYF.

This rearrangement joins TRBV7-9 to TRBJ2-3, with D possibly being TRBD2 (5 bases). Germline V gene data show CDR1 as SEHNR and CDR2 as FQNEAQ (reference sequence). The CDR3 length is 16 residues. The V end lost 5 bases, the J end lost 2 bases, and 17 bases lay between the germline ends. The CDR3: CASSDARTGITDTQYF. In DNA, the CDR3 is TGTGCCAGCAGCGACGCACGGACGGGGATCACAGATACGCAGTATTTT.

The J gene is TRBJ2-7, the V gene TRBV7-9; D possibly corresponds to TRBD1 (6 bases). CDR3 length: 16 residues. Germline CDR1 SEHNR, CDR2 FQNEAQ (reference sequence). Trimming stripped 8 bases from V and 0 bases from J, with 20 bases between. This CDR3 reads CASGGPGQFYSYEQYF. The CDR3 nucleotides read TGTGCCAGCGGGGGCCCGGGGCAGTTCTACTCCTACGAGCAGTACTTC.